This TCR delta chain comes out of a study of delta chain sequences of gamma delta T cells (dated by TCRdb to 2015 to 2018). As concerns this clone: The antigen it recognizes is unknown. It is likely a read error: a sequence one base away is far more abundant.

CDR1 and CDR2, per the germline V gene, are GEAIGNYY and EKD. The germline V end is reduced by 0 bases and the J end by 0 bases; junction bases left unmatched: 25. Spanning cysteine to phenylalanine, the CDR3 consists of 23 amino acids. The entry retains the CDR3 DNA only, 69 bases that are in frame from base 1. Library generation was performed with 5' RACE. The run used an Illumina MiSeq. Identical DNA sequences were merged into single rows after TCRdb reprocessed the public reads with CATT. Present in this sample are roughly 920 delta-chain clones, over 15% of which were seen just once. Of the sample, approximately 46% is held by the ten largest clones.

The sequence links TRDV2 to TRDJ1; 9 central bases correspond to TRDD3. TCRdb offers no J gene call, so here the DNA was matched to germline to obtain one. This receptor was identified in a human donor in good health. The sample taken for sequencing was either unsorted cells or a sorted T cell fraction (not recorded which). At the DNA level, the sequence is TGTGCCTGTGACACCGTTCTTACCGGGGGATACCACGAAACCCATTATAACACCGATAAACTCATCTTT. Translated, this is CACDTVLTGGYHETHYNTDKLIF.